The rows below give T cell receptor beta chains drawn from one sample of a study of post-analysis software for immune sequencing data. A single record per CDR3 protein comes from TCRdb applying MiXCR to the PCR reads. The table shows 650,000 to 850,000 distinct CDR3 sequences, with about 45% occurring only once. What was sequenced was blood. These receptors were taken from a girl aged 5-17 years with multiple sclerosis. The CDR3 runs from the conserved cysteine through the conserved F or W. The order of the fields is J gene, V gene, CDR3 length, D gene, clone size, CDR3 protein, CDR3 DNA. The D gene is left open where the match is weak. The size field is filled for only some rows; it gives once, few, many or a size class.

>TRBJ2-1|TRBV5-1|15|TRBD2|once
CASSLGSAGGNEQFF
TGCGCCAGCAGCTTGGGATCCGCGGGAGGAAATGAGCAGTTCTTC
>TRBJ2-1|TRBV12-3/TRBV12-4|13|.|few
CASSFLLYNEQFF
TGTGCCAGCAGTTTTTTGCTTTACAATGAGCAGTTCTTC
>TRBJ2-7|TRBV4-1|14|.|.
CASSQGPRGDEQYF
TGCGCCAGCAGCCAAGGTCCGCGGGGAGACGAGCAGTACTTC
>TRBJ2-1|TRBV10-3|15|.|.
CAISESPGLDNEQFF
TGTGCCATCAGTGAGTCCCCCGGACTCGACAATGAGCAGTTCTTC
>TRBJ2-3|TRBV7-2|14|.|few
CASSLSRRPDTQYF
TGTGCCAGCAGCTTATCAAGGAGACCAGATACGCAGTATTTT
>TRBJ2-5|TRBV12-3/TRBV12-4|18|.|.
CASSSSGLAGGGQETQYF
.
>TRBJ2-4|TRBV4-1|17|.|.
CASSQDGSGQAKNIQYF
TGCGCCAGCAGCCAAGATGGGTCCGGACAGGCCAAAAACATTCAGTACTTC
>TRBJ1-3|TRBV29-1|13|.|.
CSVEGGTGNTIYF
TGCAGCGTTGAAGGGGGGACTGGAAACACCATATATTTT
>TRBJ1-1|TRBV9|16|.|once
CASSVDPAGMNTEAFF
TGTGCCAGCAGCGTAGACCCCGCCGGGATGAACACTGAAGCTTTCTTT
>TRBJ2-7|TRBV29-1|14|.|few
CSVEDPDNSYEQYF
TGCAGCGTTGAAGATCCGGACAATTCCTACGAGCAGTACTTC
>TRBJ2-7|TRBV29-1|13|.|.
CSAYLAPQDEQYF
TGCAGCGCGTACTTAGCACCTCAAGACGAGCAGTACTTC
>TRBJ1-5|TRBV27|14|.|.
CASSVTGGNQPQHF
TGTGCCAGCAGTGTGACGGGCGGCAATCAGCCCCAGCATTTT
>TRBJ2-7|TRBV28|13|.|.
CASSYNVVGEQYF
TGTGCCAGCAGTTATAACGTTGTTGGCGAGCAGTACTTC
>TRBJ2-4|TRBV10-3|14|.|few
CAISSPGEENIQYF
TGTGCCATCAGCTCTCCTGGTGAGGAAAACATTCAGTACTTC
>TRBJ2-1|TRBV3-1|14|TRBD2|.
CASSPRSGKNEQFF
TGTGCCAGCAGCCCCCGTAGCGGGAAGAATGAGCAGTTCTTC
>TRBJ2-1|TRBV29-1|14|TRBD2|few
CSVDPSGRYNEQFF
TGCAGCGTTGATCCTAGCGGGAGATACAATGAGCAGTTCTTC
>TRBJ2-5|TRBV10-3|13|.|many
CAISATDSETQYF
TGTGCCATCAGTGCAACAGATTCGGAGACCCAGTACTTC
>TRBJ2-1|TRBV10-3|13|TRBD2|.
CAISESGEGEQFF
TGTGCCATCAGTGAGTCGGGGGAGGGGGAGCAGTTCTTC
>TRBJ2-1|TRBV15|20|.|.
CATSRERGEVYRGYYNEQFF
TGTGCCACCAGCAGAGAGCGGGGGGAGGTCTACAGGGGCTACTACAATGAGCAGTTCTTC
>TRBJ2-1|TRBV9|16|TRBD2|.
CASSVVASGSVNEQFF
TGTGCCAGCAGCGTAGTTGCTAGCGGGAGTGTAAATGAGCAGTTCTTC
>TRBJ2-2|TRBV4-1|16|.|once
CASSRETRVVTGELFF
TGCGCCAGCAGCCGAGAGACTAGGGTTGTTACCGGGGAGCTGTTTTTT
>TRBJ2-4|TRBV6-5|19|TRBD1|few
CASSSPGTGVNLAKNIQYF
TGTGCCAGCAGTTCCCCCGGGACAGGGGTTAACCTAGCCAAAAACATTCAGTACTTC
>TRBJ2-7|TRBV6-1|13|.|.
CASSKDGDYEQYF
TGTGCCAGCAGTAAGGACGGTGACTACGAGCAGTACTTC
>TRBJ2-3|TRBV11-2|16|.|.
CASSLFRGMSGDTQYF
TGTGCCAGCAGCTTATTTCGGGGGATGAGTGGAGATACGCAGTATTTT
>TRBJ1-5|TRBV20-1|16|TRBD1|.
CSARDQDRGSNQPQHF
TGCAGTGCTAGAGATCAGGACAGGGGTAGCAATCAGCCCCAGCATTTT
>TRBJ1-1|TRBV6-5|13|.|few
CASSYGTNTEAFF
TGTGCCAGCAGTTACGGGACGAACACTGAAGCTTTCTTT
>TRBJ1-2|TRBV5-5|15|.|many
CASSVHHRDSYGYTF
TGTGCCAGCAGCGTCCATCACAGGGATAGCTATGGCTACACCTTC
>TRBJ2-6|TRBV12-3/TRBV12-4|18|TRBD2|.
CASTPSRGSNSGANVLTF
TGTGCCAGCACCCCATCGCGGGGGTCTAACTCTGGGGCCAACGTCCTGACTTTC
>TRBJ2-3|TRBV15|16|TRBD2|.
CATSRVQRTGGDTQYF
TGTGCCACCAGCAGAGTTCAACGGACGGGGGGGGATACGCAGTATTTT
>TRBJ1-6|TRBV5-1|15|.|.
CASSLAGTNGSPLHF
TGCGCCAGCAGCTTGGCAGGGACCAACGGGTCACCCCTCCACTTT
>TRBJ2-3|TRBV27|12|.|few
CASRDFTDTQYF
TGTGCCAGCAGGGATTTTACAGATACGCAGTATTTT
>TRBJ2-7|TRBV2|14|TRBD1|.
CASSEGTGRHEQYF
TGTGCCAGCAGTGAAGGGACAGGGCGTCACGAGCAGTACTTC
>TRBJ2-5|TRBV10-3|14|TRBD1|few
CASTDRETQETQYF
TGTGCCTCTACGGACAGGGAAACCCAAGAGACCCAGTACTTC
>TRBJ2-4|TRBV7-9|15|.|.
CASSPPQGGKNVQYF
TGTGCCAGCAGCCCTCCGCAGGGCGGCAAAAACGTTCAGTACTTC
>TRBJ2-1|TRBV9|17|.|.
CASSLSLGGTISNEQFF
TGTGCCAGCAGCCTCTCTCTCGGCGGGACCATTTCAAATGAGCAGTTCTTC
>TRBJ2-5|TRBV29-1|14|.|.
CSVVWGIGQETQYF
TGCAGCGTTGTATGGGGGATCGGCCAAGAGACCCAGTACTTC
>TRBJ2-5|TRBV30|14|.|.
CAWTPGRIQETQYF
TGTGCCTGGACCCCGGGACGGATCCAAGAGACCCAGTACTTC
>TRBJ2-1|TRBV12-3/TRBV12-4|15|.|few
CASSHTQGGGYEQFF
TGTGCCAGCAGTCATACCCAAGGGGGTGGTTACGAGCAGTTCTTC
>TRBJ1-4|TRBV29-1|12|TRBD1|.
CSAPGQEEKLFF
TGCAGCGCCCCGGGACAGGAAGAAAAACTGTTTTTT
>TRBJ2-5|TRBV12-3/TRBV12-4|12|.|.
CASRRQVETQYF
TGTGCCAGCAGAAGACAGGTGGAGACCCAGTACTTC
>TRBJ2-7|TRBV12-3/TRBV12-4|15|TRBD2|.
CASSLGLADAYEQYF
TGTGCCAGCAGTTTAGGTCTAGCGGACGCCTACGAGCAGTACTTC
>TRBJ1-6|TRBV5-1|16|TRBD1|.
CASSPDLDRGHSLLHF
TGCGCCAGCAGCCCGGACCTGGACAGGGGGCATTCACTCCTCCACTTT
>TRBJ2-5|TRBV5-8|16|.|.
CASSFVDTVQQETQYF
TGTGCCAGCAGCTTTGTGGATACCGTTCAACAAGAGACCCAGTACTTC
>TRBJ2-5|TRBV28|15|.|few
CASSLKVLLGETQYF
TGTGCCAGCAGTTTAAAGGTGCTTTTGGGAGAGACCCAGTACTTC
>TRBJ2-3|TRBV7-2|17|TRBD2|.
CASSPSTSGSGTDTQYF
TGTGCCAGCAGCCCCAGCACTAGCGGGAGCGGCACAGATACGCAGTATTTT
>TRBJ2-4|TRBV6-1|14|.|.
CASSLRGAKNIQYF
TGTGCCAGCAGCCTCAGGGGAGCCAAAAACATTCAGTACTTC
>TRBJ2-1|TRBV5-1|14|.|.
CASSSELASDEQFF
TGCGCCAGCAGCTCAGAACTAGCCTCGGATGAGCAGTTCTTC
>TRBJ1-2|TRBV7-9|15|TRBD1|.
CASSPTDRGNYGYTF
TGTGCCAGCAGCCCCACGGACAGGGGGAACTATGGCTACACCTTC
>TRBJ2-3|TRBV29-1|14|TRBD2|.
CSVVLGGVTDTQYF
TGCAGCGTTGTTCTTGGGGGGGTTACAGATACGCAGTATTTT
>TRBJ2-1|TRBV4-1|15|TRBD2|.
CASSQGLAGDNEQFF
TGCGCCAGCAGCCAGGGGCTAGCGGGGGACAATGAGCAGTTCTTC
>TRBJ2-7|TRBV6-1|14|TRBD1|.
CASSADRASDEQYF
TGTGCCAGCAGTGCGGACAGGGCCTCGGACGAGCAGTACTTC
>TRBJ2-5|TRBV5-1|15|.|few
CASTVGQGGQETQYF
TGCGCCAGTACAGTCGGACAGGGAGGGCAAGAGACCCAGTACTTC
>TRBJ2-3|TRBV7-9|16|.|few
CASSPTVGGQEDTQYF
TGTGCCAGCAGCCCAACGGTCGGGGGGCAGGAAGATACGCAGTATTTT
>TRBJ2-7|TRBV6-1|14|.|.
CASSQQGGCYEQYF
TGTGCCAGCAGTCAACAAGGGGGGTGTTACGAGCAGTACTTC
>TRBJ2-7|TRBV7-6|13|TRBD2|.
CASSPGGGNEQYF
TGTGCCAGCAGCCCGGGGGGAGGGAACGAGCAGTACTTC
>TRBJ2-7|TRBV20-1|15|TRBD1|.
CSAPYPGTGRYEQYF
TGCAGTGCCCCGTATCCCGGGACAGGTCGGTACGAGCAGTACTTC
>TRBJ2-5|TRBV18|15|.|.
CASSPNPGGRETQYF
TGTGCCAGCTCACCAAATCCCGGGGGTCGAGAGACCCAGTACTTC